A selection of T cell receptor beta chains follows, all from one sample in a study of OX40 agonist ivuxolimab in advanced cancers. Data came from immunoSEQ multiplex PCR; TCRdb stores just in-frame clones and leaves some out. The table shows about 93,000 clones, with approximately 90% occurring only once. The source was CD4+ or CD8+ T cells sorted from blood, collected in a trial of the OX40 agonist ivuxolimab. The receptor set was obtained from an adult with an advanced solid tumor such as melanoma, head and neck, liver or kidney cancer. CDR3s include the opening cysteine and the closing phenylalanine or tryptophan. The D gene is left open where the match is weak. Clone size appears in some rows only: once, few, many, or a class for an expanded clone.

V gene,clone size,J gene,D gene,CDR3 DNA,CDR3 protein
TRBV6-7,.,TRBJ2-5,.,TGTGCCAGCACTCTACAGGGGGCCGGCCTAGCGGGGGACCTAGGGGAGACCCAGTACTTC,CASTLQGAGLAGDLGETQYF
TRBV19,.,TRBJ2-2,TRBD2,TGTGCCAGTAGTCCCCCAACTAGCGGGAGTAGCACCGGGGAGCTGTTTTTT,CASSPPTSGSSTGELFF
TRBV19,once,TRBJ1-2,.,TGTGCCAGTAGTCCTATTATAAGAGGACGGATAAGTAACTATGGCTACACCTTC,CASSPIIRGRISNYGYTF
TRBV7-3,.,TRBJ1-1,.,TGTGCCAGCAGCGCCACCAGGAACACTGAAGCTTTCTTT,CASSATRNTEAFF
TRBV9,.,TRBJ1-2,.,TGTGCCAGCAGCGTAGGCGGACGGACCTATGGCTACACCTTC,CASSVGGRTYGYTF
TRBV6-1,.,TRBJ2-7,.,TGTGCCAGCACAGGGGTGTATGACTACGAACAGTACTTC,CASTGVYDYEQYF
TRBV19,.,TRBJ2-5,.,TGTGCCAGTAGTAAAGCCGGGACACCCCCGGAGACCCAGTACTTC,CASSKAGTPPETQYF
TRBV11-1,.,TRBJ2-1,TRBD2,TGTGCCAGCAGTTCTTATCCCCACAATAGCGGGAGTTATGGCAATGAGCAGTTCTTC,CASSSYPHNSGSYGNEQFF
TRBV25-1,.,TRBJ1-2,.,TGTGCCAGCAGTGACACGGTCGGCTACACCTTC,CASSDTVGYTF
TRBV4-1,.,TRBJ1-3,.,TGCGCCAGCAGCCAAGATGGCCCGCCAGGGTCTGGAAACACCATATATTTT,CASSQDGPPGSGNTIYF
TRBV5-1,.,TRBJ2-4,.,TGCGCCAGCAGCTTGGATTTGACAAACATTCAGTACTTC,CASSLDLTNIQYF
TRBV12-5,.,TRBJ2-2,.,TGTGCTAGTGGTTCTATGGGTCTCACCGGGGAGCTGTTTTTT,CASGSMGLTGELFF
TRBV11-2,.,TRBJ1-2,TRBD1,TGTGCCAGCACCCGGGCCCAAACAGGGGCGGCGGGTGGCTACACCTTC,CASTRAQTGAAGGYTF
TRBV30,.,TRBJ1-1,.,TGTGCCTGGAGTGAATCGGGGGGCAGGAATTGGAACACTGAAGCTTTCTTT,CAWSESGGRNWNTEAFF
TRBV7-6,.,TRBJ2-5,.,TGTGCCAGCAGCTTTGGGATCCCTAAGACCCAGTACTTC,CASSFGIPKTQYF
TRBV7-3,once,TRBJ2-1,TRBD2,TGTGCCAGCAGCTTAGGCCCCACTAGCGGGGGGGGCCGAGACAATGAGCAGTTCTTC,CASSLGPTSGGGRDNEQFF
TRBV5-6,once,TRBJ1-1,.,TGTGCCAGCAGCTCCGTCGTGGCGGCCCACGGGGCTTTCTTT,CASSSVVAAHGAFF
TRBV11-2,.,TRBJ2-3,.,TGTGCCAGCAGGGAACCGGGAGCCTCAGATACGCAGTATTTT,CASREPGASDTQYF
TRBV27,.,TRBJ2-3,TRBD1,TGTGCCAGCAGCCGGGACAGGGCCGATACGCAGTATTTT,CASSRDRADTQYF
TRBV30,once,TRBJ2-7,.,TGTGCCTGGAGTGGGTACGAGCAGTACTTC,CAWSGYEQYF
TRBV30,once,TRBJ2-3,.,TGTGCCTGGAGGTGGGGGTCAGATACGCAGTATTTT,CAWRWGSDTQYF
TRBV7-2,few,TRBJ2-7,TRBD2,TGTGCCAGCAGCTCTTACGGACTAGCGGACTCCTACGAGCAGTACTTC,CASSSYGLADSYEQYF
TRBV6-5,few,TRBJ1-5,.,TGTGCCAGCAGTTACTCTCGAGGGGGGGATCAGCCCCAGCATTTT,CASSYSRGGDQPQHF
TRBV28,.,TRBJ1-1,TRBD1,TGTGCGGGACAGGGGGCCAACACTGAAGCTTTCTTT,CAGQGANTEAFF
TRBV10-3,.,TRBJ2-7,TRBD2,TGTGCCATCAGGCCTAGCGGGGCTTCCTACGAGCAGTACTTC,CAIRPSGASYEQYF
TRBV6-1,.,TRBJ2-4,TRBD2,TGTGCCAGCGGTAGCGGGGGGGCTGGGAACATTCAGTACTTC,CASGSGGAGNIQYF
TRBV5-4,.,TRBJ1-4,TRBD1,TGTGCCAGCAGCTTAACAGGGGCAAGTGAAAAACTGTTTTTT,CASSLTGASEKLFF
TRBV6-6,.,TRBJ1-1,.,TGTGCCAGCAGCCTCCGAGGGGGTACCATGAACACTGAAGCTTTCTTT,CASSLRGGTMNTEAFF
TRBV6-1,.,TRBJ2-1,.,TGTGCCAGCGGCCACGGGAGCTCCTACAATGAGCAGTTCTTC,CASGHGSSYNEQFF
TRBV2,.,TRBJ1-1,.,TGTGCCAGCAGTGCGATTTCAGGGGCCACTGAAGCTTTCTTT,CASSAISGATEAFF
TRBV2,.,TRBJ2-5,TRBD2,TGTGCCAGCAGCGCGGGACTAGCGGGGGGGCGGGAGACCCAGTACTTC,CASSAGLAGGRETQYF
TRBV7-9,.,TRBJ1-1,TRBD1,TGTGCCAGCAGCATTGGACAGGGGGCTGAAGCTTTCTTT,CASSIGQGAEAFF
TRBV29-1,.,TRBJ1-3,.,TGCAGCGTTGAATACCCTGGAAACACCATATATTTT,CSVEYPGNTIYF